This T cell receptor (beta chain) was sequenced during a study of CD8 T cells in Susac syndrome (dated by TCRdb to about 2019). The study in broad terms: The study used repertoire sequencing to test whether antigen drove CD8+ T cell activation and differentiation in Susac syndrome. The clonality of the CD8+ T cell repertoire was compared across approximately 11 healthy donors, about 14 Susac syndrome patients and around 15 multiple sclerosis patients. General findings and caveats noted by the study authors: The TCR sequencing and HLA analysis was acknowledged to have included a relatively small number of individuals.

RNA was extracted using the RNeasy kit, and about 0.45 to 1 ug of the RNA was reverse transcribed with random hexamers. TCR beta CDR3 regions were amplified with the immunoSEQ multiplex PCR assay covering 54 Vbeta and 13 Jbeta segments. PCR amplification bias was corrected by using a synthetic template baseline for primer optimization and computational correction. Per the source publication's procedure: Reads were assigned to V, D and J genes according to IMGT and analyzed in immunoSEQ Analyzer, with only productive sequences retained. Clonality was computed as one minus Shannon entropy normalized by log2 of the number of productive unique sequences. For each patient and control, public and private clones were evaluated within the 100 most prevalent clones. Susac-specific clones were defined as absent from healthy and MS cohorts, over a thousand published viral clones and other ImmuneACCESS disease sequences. TCRdb took the public reads, trimmed them with fastp at Q25, ran MiXCR for clone calling and kept in-frame beta chains. Identical CDR3 proteins give one entry, which carries the most common genes and DNA. The V and J calls shown here were made by TCRdb, not taken from the authors' results. The sample contains approximately 100,000 distinct CDR3 sequences, 85% to 95% of them found a single time. Approximately 0.12% of the sample comes from the top ten.

Taken from the germline V gene, the CDR1 and CDR2 loops are MNHEY and SVGAGI. V sheds 6 bases and J sheds 0 bases, leaving 12 bases between their ends. The CDR3 contains 14 residues, cysteine and phenylalanine counted. Just the 42-base CDR3 DNA is kept, in frame starting at base 1. High-throughput TCR beta sequencing profiled peripheral blood CD8+ and CD4+ T cells from healthy donors, Susac syndrome patients and multiple sclerosis patients. Healthy donors were included as age- and sex-matched controls. Bulk CD8+ and CD4+ T cells were purified by magnetic negative isolation, whereas CD8+ TEMRA cells were enriched by FACS. Blood was collected in EDTA tubes and processed within 24 hours, with PBMCs isolated through density gradient centrifugation. PBMCs intended for TCR sequencing were cryopreserved in liquid nitrogen and were subsequently thawed in a 37 degrees C water bath. Purity of sorted or isolated CD4+, CD8+ and CD8+ TEMRA cells was at least 90%.

Regarding this clonotype: Its recognized antigen is unknown. Per-base qualities were not stored, and no clone one base away is much larger.

The rearranged segments are TRBV6-5 and TRBJ2-7; TRBD1 is possibly the D segment (5 matching bases). Material for sequencing was CD8+ T cells from PBMCs. This sequence was found in a human donor in good health. In nucleotides, the sequence is TGTGCCAGCAGCCCCAGGGCAAGCTCCTACGAGCAGTACTTC. Its product reads: CASSPRASSYEQYF.